The 25 T cell receptor beta chains below were found in one sample sequenced in a study of lymphopenia after photon versus proton radiotherapy. TCRdb's copy holds only in-frame clones and misses some; the assay was immunoSEQ multiplex PCR. This table has about 20,000 clones, approximately 85% appearing once. Sequenced here: peripheral blood, sampled from a patient treated with photon-based radiotherapy. The receptor source for this set is a woman aged 45-60 years with pancreatic cancer.

The J gene is TRBJ1-5, the V gene TRBV28, with TRBD1 as a possible D gene (5 bases). CDR3 length: 14 amino acids. V dropped 6 bases and J dropped 2 bases, with 11 bases sitting between them. Per the germline V gene, CDR1 is MDHEN and CDR2 is SYDVKM. The CDR3 spells CASRGGGGNQPQHF. The CDR3 nucleotides are TGTGCCAGCAGGGGGGGAGGGGGCAATCAGCCCCAGCATTTT.

V and J are TRBV7-2 and TRBJ2-1, with D perhaps TRBD1 or TRBD2 (6 bases each). Trimming took 5 bases from V and 5 from J, leaving 19 bases between them. From germline, CDR1 is SGHTA and CDR2 FQGNSA. This CDR3 is built from 16 residues. CDR3 nucleotide sequence: TGTGCCAGCAGCGGGGGCCTAGGTAGCGGTAACAATGAGCAGTTCTTC. Residues: CASSGGLGSGNNEQFF.

The genes are TRBV28 and TRBJ1-2; maybe TRBD1 (6 bases). V lost 4 bases, J lost 7 bases, and 22 bases lay in between. CDR3 length equals 16 residues. The germline V gene encodes CDR1 MDHEN and CDR2 SYDVKM. CDR3 in amino acids: CASSSRLTGRWSGYTF. The CDR3 nucleotides are TGTGCCAGCAGTTCGCGCCTAACAGGGAGATGGAGTGGCTACACCTTC.

CDR3 sequence reads: CASSQDPGYPETQYF. In DNA, the CDR3 is TGCGCCAGCAGCCAAGATCCGGGCTATCCGGAGACCCAGTACTTC. This chain connects TRBV4-1 to TRBJ2-5; D unresolved. Germline V gives CDR1 MGHRA, CDR2 YSYEKL. The CDR3 spans 15 residues. Trimming stripped 0 bases from V and 5 bases from J, with 13 bases between.

V and J are TRBV4-3 and TRBJ1-2; 8 bases match TRBD1. The CDR3 runs to 17 residues. Germline V CDR1 and CDR2: LGHNA, YSLEER. The ends lost 0 bases at V and 8 bases at J; junction bases unmatched: 14. The CDR3 bases are TGCGCCAGCAGCCAAGACGGCCAGGGGGCAAAGAATCGCGGCTACACCTTC. It is translated as CASSQDGQGAKNRGYTF.

The V gene is TRBV10-3, the J gene TRBJ2-3, with 8 bases matching TRBD2. J lost 0 bases, V lost 7 bases, and 6 bases had no gene match. Germline CDR1 ENHRY, CDR2 SYGVKD. This CDR3 contains 15 residues. CDR3 loop: CAIKGERESTDTQYF. The CDR3, as DNA: TGTGCCATCAAAGGAGAGCGGGAGAGCACAGATACGCAGTATTTT.

The rearrangement links TRBV9 to TRBJ2-5; D is unclear. The CDR3 contains 13 residues. Germline CDR1 and CDR2: SGDLS and YYNGEE. V was shortened by 0 bases and J by 5 bases, with 8 bases between the two germline ends. CDR3: CASSVGGVETQYF. The DNA of the CDR3 is TGTGCCAGCAGCGTAGGCGGAGTCGAGACCCAGTACTTC.

The gene calls are TRBV4-2 and TRBJ2-1; the D gene is possibly TRBD2 (5 bases). V lost 3 bases, J lost 9 bases, and 15 bases lay in between. The CDR3 loop spans 14 amino acids. Germline V gene sequence: CDR1 LGHNA, CDR2 YNFKEQ. The CDR3 protein is CASSHINPSGEQFF. In nucleotides, the CDR3 is TGTGCCAGCAGCCACATAAACCCCAGCGGTGAGCAGTTCTTC.

V usage is TRBV10-1 and J usage is TRBJ1-1, with D tentatively TRBD1 (6 bases). The V end was cut by 5 bases, the J end by 0 bases, with 10 bases between. This CDR3 contains 14 residues. CDR1 and CDR2 from the germline V gene are WNHNN and SYGVQD (reference sequence). The DNA for the CDR3 is TGCGCCAGCAGTCGGGACATTATGAACACTGAAGCTTTCTTT. Translation: CASSRDIMNTEAFF.

A few counts support this clone. This rearrangement joins TRBV5-1 to TRBJ2-5, with a tentative D call TRBD2 (5 bases). Germline CDR1 SGHRS, CDR2 YFSETQ. The CDR3 totals 16 residues. V gave up 3 bases and J gave up 5 bases, with 20 bases separating them. The CDR3 sequence: CASSSGSTPGRETQYF. The CDR3 nucleotides are TGCGCCAGCAGCTCGGGGTCCACTCCCGGCAGGGAGACCCAGTACTTC.

This clone turned up a few times. The rearrangement joins TRBV5-4 to TRBJ1-1; no clear D. The germline V and J ends were trimmed by 1 base and 1 base, with 8 bases remaining between them. This CDR3 contains 14 residues. Per the germline V gene, CDR1 is SGHNT and CDR2 is YYREEE (reference sequence). The CDR3: CASSLKGKNTEAFF. The CDR3, as DNA: TGTGCCAGCAGCTTGAAGGGTAAGAACACTGAAGCTTTCTTT.

This clone has a single count. The chain uses TRBV7-8 and TRBJ2-7; D call uncertain. The CDR3 is 12 amino acids. In germline, CDR1 is SGHVS, CDR2 FQNEAQ. Trimming stripped 1 base from V and 2 bases from J, with 3 bases between. CDR3 bases: TGTGCCAGCAGCTTAGACCCCTACGAGCAGTACTTC. This translates into CASSLDPYEQYF.

The V and J genes are TRBV5-1 and TRBJ1-4; D is ambiguous. V was clipped by 4 bases and J by 0 bases, with 7 bases between them. CDR3 length equals 14 residues. CDR1 and CDR2 from the germline V gene are SGHRS and YFSETQ. CDR3 DNA: TGCGCCAGCAGCCTTCAAGCAACTAATGAAAAACTGTTTTTT. Protein product: CASSLQATNEKLFF.

J is TRBJ1-4 and V is TRBV13; 7 bases align to TRBD1. Germline CDR1 is PRHDT and CDR2 is FYEKMQ (reference sequence). The CDR3 covers 17 residues. With V trimmed by 1 base and J by 4 bases, 9 bases remained unmatched. The CDR3 nucleotides are TGTGCCAGCAGCTTAGTCACAGGGGCCGGGGGTAATGAAAAACTGTTTTTT. Translation gives CASSLVTGAGGNEKLFF.

The chain joins TRBV7-9 to TRBJ2-1, with 8 bases that match TRBD1. CDR1 SEHNR and CDR2 FQNEAQ come from the germline V gene (reference sequence). Germline trimming cut 5 bases from V and 9 bases from J; bases unmatched to any gene: 3. CDR3 size: 12 residues. In nucleotides, the CDR3 is TGTGCCAGCAGCGAGGACAGGGTTGAGCAGTTCTTC. Protein product: CASSEDRVEQFF.

The chain couples TRBV27 to TRBJ2-7, with 7 bases lining up with TRBD1. Germline V gene data show CDR1 as MNHEY and CDR2 as SMNVEV (reference sequence). CDR3 length: 14 amino acids. The ends lost 8 bases at V and 3 bases at J; junction bases unmatched: 10. CDR3 bases: TGTGCCAGCGGCCGCAGGGGGATCGTCTACGAGCAGTACTTC. Residues: CASGRRGIVYEQYF.

CDR3 residues: CASRRLAGTYNEQFF. CDR3 in DNA: TGTGCCAGCAGGAGACTAGCGGGGACCTACAATGAGCAGTTCTTC. This chain uses TRBV5-4 with TRBJ2-1; the match to TRBD2 covers 11 bases. Germline CDR1 SGHNT, CDR2 YYREEE (reference sequence). This CDR3 contains 15 residues. J was trimmed by 2 bases and V by 5 bases; bases with no gene match: 3. Using reference TRBV5-4 and TRBJ2-1 for the parts outside the CDR3, the full variable domain is ETGVTQSPTHLIKTRGQQVTLRCSSQSGHNTVSWYQQALGQGPQFIFQYYREEENGRGNFPPRFSGLQFPNYSSELNVNALELDDSALYLCASRRLAGTYNEQFFGPGTRLTVL.

J is TRBJ2-1 and V is TRBV29-1; 8 bases are a match to TRBD1. The CDR3 totals 14 residues. With 3 bases clipped from V and 2 bases from J, the junction kept 3 bases outside the gene matches. Germline CDR1 SQVTM, CDR2 ANQGSEA. CDR3: CSVEDRDAYNEQFF. DNA for the CDR3: TGCAGCGTTGAGGACAGGGACGCCTACAATGAGCAGTTCTTC.

The chain joins TRBV5-1 to TRBJ2-2; 10 bases are a match to TRBD2. The junction had 14 bases not matched to a gene; V was cut back by 2 bases and J by 7 bases. CDR3 size: 18 residues. Germline V gives CDR1 SGHRS, CDR2 YFSETQ. The CDR3 spells CASSFRQDPSGSGGELFF. In DNA, the CDR3 is TGCGCCAGCAGCTTCCGACAGGATCCTAGCGGGAGTGGCGGGGAGCTGTTTTTT.

V usage is TRBV14 and J usage is TRBJ1-1; D is undetermined. The germline V gene encodes CDR1 SGHDN and CDR2 FVKESK. The CDR3 has 14 residues. V shed 0 bases and J shed 5 bases, with 10 bases lying between them. The CDR3 region has the DNA TGTGCCAGCAGCCAAGATTCCGGGGTAACTGAAGCTTTCTTT. Translation: CASSQDSGVTEAFF.

The J gene is TRBJ2-7, the V gene TRBV6-6, with D unresolved. This CDR3 region has 12 residues. V was shortened by 4 bases and J by 1 base, with 5 bases between the two germline ends. CDR1 and CDR2 from the germline V gene are MNHNY and SVGAGI (reference sequence). The CDR3 DNA reads TGTGCCAGCAGTTCACTTTCCTACGAGCAGTACTTC. This codes for CASSSLSYEQYF.

V is TRBV27 and J is TRBJ2-4; maybe TRBD2 (6 bases). The CDR3 contains 19 residues. Germline CDR1 reads MNHEY; CDR2 reads SMNVEV (reference sequence). V lost 3 bases to trimming and J lost 0 bases, with 21 bases between them. The CDR3 protein is CASSLSSGARPVAKNIQYF. The DNA for the CDR3 is TGTGCCAGCAGTTTGAGTAGCGGTGCACGACCAGTAGCCAAAAACATTCAGTACTTC.

The rearrangement joins TRBV7-6 to TRBJ2-7, with a weak D call TRBD2 (5 bases). V was shortened by 3 bases and J by 0 bases, with 9 bases between the two germline ends. This CDR3 has 14 residues. Germline lookup yields CDR1 SGHVS and CDR2 FNYEAQ. The CDR3 region is CASSFRLNSYEQYF. CDR3 DNA: TGTGCCAGCAGCTTCCGACTAAACTCCTACGAGCAGTACTTC. Variable domain in full (rest from reference TRBV7-6 and TRBJ2-7): GAGVSQSPRYKVTKRGQDVALRCDPISGHVSLYWYRQALGQGPEFLTYFNYEAQQDKSGLPNDRFSAERPEGSISTLTIQRTEQRDSAMYRCASSFRLNSYEQYFGPGTRLTVT.

The rearrangement links TRBV11-3 to TRBJ2-4; TRBD1 is a possible D gene (6 bases). This CDR3 has 15 residues. Trimming shortened V by 5 bases and J by 2 bases, and 13 bases separated the two germline ends. CDR1 and CDR2 (germline): SGHNT, YENEEA. CDR3 protein: CASSPSTGPKNIQYF. As DNA, the CDR3 is TGTGCCAGCAGCCCCTCGACAGGTCCCAAAAACATTCAGTACTTC.

V gene TRBV11-2 combines with J gene TRBJ2-3; 12 nucleotides match TRBD2. Germline-derived CDR1 and CDR2 are SGHAT and FQNNGV. The CDR3 has 15 amino acids. J lost 6 bases, V lost 5 bases, and 6 bases had no gene match. This CDR3 reads CASSQLAGGSDTQYF. CDR3 coding DNA: TGTGCCAGCAGCCAGCTAGCGGGAGGGTCTGATACGCAGTATTTT.